The 19 T cell receptor beta chains reported below all come from one sample, sequenced in a study of blood T cell repertoires in COVID-19. The assay was immunoSEQ multiplex PCR, and TCRdb's table has in-frame clones only and misses some. The repertoire consists of about 140,000 clones, with approximately 88% occurring once and the leading ten covering over 4%. Sequenced input: PBMCs or T cells enriched from blood (not recorded which). The receptor source for this set is a man between 70 and 80 years old who had been exposed to COVID-19.

V is TRBV12-5 and J is TRBJ1-5; D ambiguous. The CDR3 consists of 18 residues. CDR1 and CDR2 (germline): LGHNT, FRNRAP. V lost 0 bases, J lost 0 bases, and 15 bases lay in between. CDR3 protein: CASGLVQSDFGSNQPQHF. The CDR3 bases are TGTGCTAGTGGTTTGGTACAGTCCGATTTCGGTAGCAATCAGCCCCAGCATTTT.

In its sample, this clone was seen a few times. CDR3 nucleotide sequence: TGTGCCAGCAGCTTAGCGGCCTTCCACAGGGCGGTCGGCTATGGCTACACCTTC. This sequence encodes CASSLAAFHRAVGYGYTF. V gene TRBV7-9 combines with J gene TRBJ1-2, with D tentatively TRBD1 (6 bases). CDR3 length: 18 amino acids. The germline gives CDR1 SEHNR, CDR2 FQNEAQ (reference sequence). The V end lost 0 bases, the J end lost 4 bases, and 21 bases lay between the germline ends.

The chain joins TRBV7-2 to TRBJ2-3; 7 bases match TRBD2. The CDR3 consists of 14 residues. The germline V gene has CDR1 SGHTA and CDR2 FQGNSA. V dropped 3 bases and J dropped 8; count of bases not matched to a gene: 8. Here the CDR3 DNA reads TGTGCCAGCAGCTTTGACGGGAGGCTGGGTACGCAGTATTTT. Its translation: CASSFDGRLGTQYF.

The gene calls are TRBV6-2 or TRBV6-3 and TRBJ2-7, with 14 bases identical to TRBD2. V gave up 4 bases and J gave up 5 bases; unmatched junction bases: 7. The CDR3 is 16 amino acids. Germline V gene sequence: CDR1 MNHEY, CDR2 SVGEGT. The CDR3 DNA reads as TGTGCCAGCAGTTGGGGGACTAGCGGGAGAGGTAACGAGCAGTACTTC. This encodes CASSWGTSGRGNEQYF.

The CDR3 nucleotides read TGCGCCAGCAGCTTGGCCAGGCGGGGGGCCAACCAAGAGACCCAGTACTTC. Its translation is CASSLARRGANQETQYF. The chain joins TRBV5-1 to TRBJ2-5; 8 bases fit TRBD2. The germline CDR1 and CDR2 sequences are SGHRS and YFSETQ. V shed 0 bases, J shed 0 bases, and the junction held 7 bases outside the gene matches. The length of the CDR3 is 17 residues.

The chain links TRBV18 to TRBJ2-7, with D maybe TRBD2 (6 bases). Germline CDR1 is KGHSH and CDR2 is LQKENI. CDR3 size: 16 residues. Trimming pared 3 bases from V and 3 bases from J, leaving 18 bases between. The CDR3 region has the DNA TGTGCCAGCTCACCTGAAGGCCCTAGGGGACTCTACGAGCAGTACTTC. This translates into CASSPEGPRGLYEQYF.

The chain has TRBV27 and TRBJ2-3; D remains ambiguous. This CDR3 spans 13 amino acids. The germline V and J ends were trimmed by 5 bases and 1 base, with 7 bases remaining between them. Germline assignment: CDR1 MNHEY and CDR2 SMNVEV (reference sequence). The CDR3 DNA reads TGTGCCAGCAGTCCCTTTCGCACAGATACGCAGTATTTT. Amino acids: CASSPFRTDTQYF.

The chain uses TRBV7-2 and TRBJ1-6; 9 bases match TRBD1. The CDR3 extends over 16 amino acids. The germline V gene has CDR1 SGHTA and CDR2 FQGNSA. The J segment lost 7 bases and the V segment lost 5 bases, leaving 9 bases of the junction unmatched. For the CDR3, the DNA is TGTGCCAGCAGCGCCCCCAGGACAGGGGTAAATTCACCCCTCCACTTT. This codes for CASSAPRTGVNSPLHF.

This chain uses TRBV25-1 with TRBJ1-4; 7 positions match TRBD1. CDR1 MGHDK and CDR2 SYGVNS come from the germline V gene. With 4 bases clipped from V and 8 bases from J, the junction kept 10 bases outside the gene matches. The CDR3 runs to 15 residues. CDR3 sequence: CASSGQGVIGEKLFF. The CDR3 DNA follows: TGTGCCAGCAGTGGACAGGGCGTGATCGGAGAAAAACTGTTTTTT. The full variable domain, rest sourced from reference TRBV25-1 and TRBJ1-4, is EADIYQTPRYLVIGTGKKITLECSQTMGHDKMYWYQQDPGMELHLIHYSYGVNSTEKGDLSSESTVSRIRTEHFPLTLESARPSHTSQYLCASSGQGVIGEKLFFGSGTQLSVL.

This clone appeared a single time. The chain recombines TRBV5-5 with TRBJ1-1, with TRBD1 matching over 7 bases. Germline trimming cut 0 bases from V and 8 bases from J; bases unmatched to any gene: 4. Germline CDR1 reads SGHKS; CDR2 reads YYEKEE (reference sequence). The CDR3 covers 13 residues. The DNA of the CDR3 is TGTGCCAGCAGCTTGGCGACAGGGCTGGAAGCTTTCTTT. As protein: CASSLATGLEAFF.

In this sample, this clone turned up a few times. The gene calls are TRBV9 and TRBJ1-2; 7 bases are shared with TRBD1. V lost 3 bases, J lost 4 bases, and 12 bases stayed unmatched. The germline gives CDR1 SGDLS, CDR2 YYNGEE. The CDR3 sequence is 16 residues long. This chain's CDR3 is CASSAGQAPSLYGYTF. The CDR3 bases are TGTGCCAGCAGCGCCGGACAGGCGCCGTCTCTCTATGGCTACACCTTC.

The chain has TRBV5-4 and TRBJ2-5; D perhaps matches TRBD2 (5 bases). CDR1 is SGHNT, CDR2 YYREEE, per germline (reference sequence). V lost 4 bases and J 3 bases, leaving 13 bases between the germline ends. The CDR3 covers 14 residues. The CDR3, as DNA: TGTGCCAGCAGCCGGCTCGGACTTGAAGAGACCCAGTACTTC. Protein sequence: CASSRLGLEETQYF.

The sample holds a few counts of this clone. The V and J genes are TRBV7-2 and TRBJ1-1; 7 bases fit TRBD1. Germline values: CDR1 SGHTA, CDR2 FQGNSA. The junction had 7 bases not matched to a gene; V was cut back by 6 bases and J by 0 bases. CDR3 length: 15 amino acids. CDR3 loop: CASRPGGLMNTEAFF. The CDR3 nucleotides are TGTGCCAGCAGACCAGGGGGGCTTATGAACACTGAAGCTTTCTTT.

This clone came up a few times. J is TRBJ2-1 and V is TRBV4-1, with D possibly TRBD1 on 6 matching bases. Germline loops: CDR1 MGHRA, CDR2 YSYEKL. Trimming left V 4 bases short and J 3 bases short, with 16 bases between. The CDR3 totals 16 residues. Here the CDR3 DNA reads TGCGCCAGCAGCCCCCACCGGGACATAAACTACAATGAGCAGTTCTTC. Encoded protein: CASSPHRDINYNEQFF.

The chain joins TRBV6-1 to TRBJ1-1; D not resolved. CDR1 and CDR2 from the germline V gene are MNHNS and SASEGT. The ends were cut back, 3 bases at V and 4 bases at J, with 9 bases in the middle. This CDR3 region has 13 residues. The CDR3 is CASSEAGGTEAFF. DNA of the CDR3: TGTGCCAGCAGTGAGGCGGGCGGCACTGAAGCTTTCTTT.

This chain links TRBV10-3 with TRBJ1-5; TRBD1 agrees at 9 bases. Germline values: CDR1 ENHRY, CDR2 SYGVKD. This CDR3 is 14 amino acids long. With V trimmed by 3 bases and J by 7 bases, 4 bases remained unmatched. CDR3 in DNA: TGTGCCATCAGTGATGGACAGGGGAACCAGCCCCAGCATTTT. Translated, it gives CAISDGQGNQPQHF.

This clone was counted between two and nine times. The chain links TRBV28 to TRBJ1-6, with D possibly being TRBD1 (6 bases). The V end was cut by 2 bases, the J end by 13 bases, with 15 bases between. Germline lookup yields CDR1 MDHEN and CDR2 SYDVKM. The CDR3 loop spans 14 amino acids. CDR3 nucleotides: TGTGCCAGCAGTTTACGCGACAGAGGGGGTCCCCTCCACTTT. Amino acid sequence: CASSLRDRGGPLHF.

V and J are TRBV3-1 (or the pseudogene TRBV3-2) and TRBJ1-1; 7 positions match TRBD1. The junction had 2 bases not matched to a gene; V was cut back by 4 bases and J by 0 bases. The CDR3 has 14 residues. Germline CDR1 LGHDT, CDR2 YNNKEL (reference sequence). CDR3 nucleotide sequence: TGTGCCAGCAGCCTAGGGGGCGTGAACACTGAAGCTTTCTTT. Protein: CASSLGGVNTEAFF.

The rearrangement joins TRBV7-9 to TRBJ2-1; TRBD2 aligns across 7 bases. The CDR3 spans 15 residues. The germline CDR1 and CDR2 sequences are SEHNR and FQNEAQ (reference sequence). V lost 5 bases to trimming and J lost 8 bases; unmatched junction nucleotides: 12. CDR3 sequence reads: CASSPPGGSIHEQFF. In nucleotides, the CDR3 is TGTGCCAGCAGCCCGCCCGGCGGGAGTATTCATGAGCAGTTCTTC.